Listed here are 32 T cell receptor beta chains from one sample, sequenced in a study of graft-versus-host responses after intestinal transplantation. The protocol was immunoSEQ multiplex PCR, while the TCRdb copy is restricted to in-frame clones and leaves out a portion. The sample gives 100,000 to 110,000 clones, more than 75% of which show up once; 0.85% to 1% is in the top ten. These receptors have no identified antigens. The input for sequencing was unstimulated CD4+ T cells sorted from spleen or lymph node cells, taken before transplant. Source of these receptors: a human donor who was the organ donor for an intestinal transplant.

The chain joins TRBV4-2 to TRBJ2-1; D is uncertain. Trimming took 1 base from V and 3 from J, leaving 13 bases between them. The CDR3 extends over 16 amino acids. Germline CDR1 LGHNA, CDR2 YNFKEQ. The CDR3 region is CASSQGSLKFYNEQFF. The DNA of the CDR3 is TGTGCCAGCAGCCAAGGCAGCCTCAAATTCTACAATGAGCAGTTCTTC.

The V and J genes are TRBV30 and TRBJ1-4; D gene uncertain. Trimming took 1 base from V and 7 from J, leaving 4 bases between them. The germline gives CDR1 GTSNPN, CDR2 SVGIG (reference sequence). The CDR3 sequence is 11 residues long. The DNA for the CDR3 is TGTGCCTGGAGTGGCGTTGAAAAACTGTTTTTT. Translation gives CAWSGVEKLFF.

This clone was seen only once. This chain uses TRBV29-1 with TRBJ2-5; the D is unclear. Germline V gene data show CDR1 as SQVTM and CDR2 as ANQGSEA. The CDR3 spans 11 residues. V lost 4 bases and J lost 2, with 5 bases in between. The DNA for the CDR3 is TGCAGCGTTGCGGTACAAGAGACCCAGTACTTC. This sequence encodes CSVAVQETQYF. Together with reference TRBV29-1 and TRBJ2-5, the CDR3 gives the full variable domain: SAVISQKPSRDICQRGTSLTIQCQVDSQVTMMFWYRQQPGQSLTLIATANQGSEATYESGFVIDKFPISRPNLTFSTLTVSNMSPEDSSIYLCSVAVQETQYFGPGTRLLVL.

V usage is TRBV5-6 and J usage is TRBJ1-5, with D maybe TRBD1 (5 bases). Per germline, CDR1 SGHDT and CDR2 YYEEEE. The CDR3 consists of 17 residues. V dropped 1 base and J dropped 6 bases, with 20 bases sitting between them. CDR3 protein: CASSLKPDSGGGQPQHF. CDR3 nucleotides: TGTGCCAGCAGCTTGAAACCCGATTCCGGGGGTGGTCAGCCCCAGCATTTT.

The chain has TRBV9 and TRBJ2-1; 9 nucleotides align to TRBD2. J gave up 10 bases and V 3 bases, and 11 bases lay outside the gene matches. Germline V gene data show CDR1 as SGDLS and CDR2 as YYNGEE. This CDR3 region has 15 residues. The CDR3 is CASSARLAVRAEQFF. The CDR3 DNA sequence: TGTGCCAGCAGCGCCAGACTAGCGGTACGGGCCGAGCAGTTCTTC. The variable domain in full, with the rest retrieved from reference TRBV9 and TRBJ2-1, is DSGVTQTPKHLITATGQRVTLRCSPRSGDLSVYWYQQSLDQGLQFLIQYYNGEERAKGNILERFSAQQFPDLHSELNLSSLELGDSALYFCASSARLAVRAEQFFGPGTRLTVL.

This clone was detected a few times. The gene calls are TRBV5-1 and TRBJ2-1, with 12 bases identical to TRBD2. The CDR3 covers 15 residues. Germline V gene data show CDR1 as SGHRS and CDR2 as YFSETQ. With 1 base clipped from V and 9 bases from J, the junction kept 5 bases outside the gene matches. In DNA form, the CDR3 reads TGCGCCAGCAGCTTGCTAGCGGGGGGGCTCGGTGAGCAGTTCTTC. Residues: CASSLLAGGLGEQFF.

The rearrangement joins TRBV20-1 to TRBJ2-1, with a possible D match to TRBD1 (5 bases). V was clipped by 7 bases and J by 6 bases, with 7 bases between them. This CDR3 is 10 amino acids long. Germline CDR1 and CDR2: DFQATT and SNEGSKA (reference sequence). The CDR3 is CSVGVNEQFF. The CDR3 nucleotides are TGCAGTGTAGGGGTCAATGAGCAGTTCTTC.

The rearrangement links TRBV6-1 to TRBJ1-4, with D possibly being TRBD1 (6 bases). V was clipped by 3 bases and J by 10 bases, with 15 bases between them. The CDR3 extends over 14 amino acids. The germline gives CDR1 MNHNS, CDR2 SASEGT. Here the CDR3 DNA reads TGTGCCAGCAGTGACTCAAGGGGGATAGGAAAACTGTTTTTT. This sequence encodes CASSDSRGIGKLFF.

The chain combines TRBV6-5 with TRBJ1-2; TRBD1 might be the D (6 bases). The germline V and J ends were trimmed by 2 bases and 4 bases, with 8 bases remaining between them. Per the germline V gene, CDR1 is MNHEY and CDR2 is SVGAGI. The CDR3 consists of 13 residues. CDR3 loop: CASSYDRFYGYTF. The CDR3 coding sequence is TGTGCCAGCAGTTACGACAGGTTCTATGGCTACACCTTC.

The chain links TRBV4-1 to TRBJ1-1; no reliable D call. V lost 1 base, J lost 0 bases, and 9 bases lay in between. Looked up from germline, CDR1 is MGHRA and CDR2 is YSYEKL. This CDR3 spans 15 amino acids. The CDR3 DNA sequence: TGCGCCAGCAGCCAAGCTCTGGGGTTGAACACTGAAGCTTTCTTT. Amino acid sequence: CASSQALGLNTEAFF.

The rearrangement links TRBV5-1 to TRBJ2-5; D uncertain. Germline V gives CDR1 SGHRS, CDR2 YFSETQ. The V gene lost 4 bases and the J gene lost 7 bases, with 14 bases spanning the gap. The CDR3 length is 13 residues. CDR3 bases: TGCGCCAGCAGCCCGGAAGCCCCAGGGACCCAGTACTTC. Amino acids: CASSPEAPGTQYF. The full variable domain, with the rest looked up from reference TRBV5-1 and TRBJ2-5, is KAGVTQTPRYLIKTRGQQVTLSCSPISGHRSVSWYQQTPGQGLQFLFEYFSETQRNKGNFPGRFSGRQFSNSRSEMNVSTLELGDSALYLCASSPEAPGTQYFGPGTRLLVL.

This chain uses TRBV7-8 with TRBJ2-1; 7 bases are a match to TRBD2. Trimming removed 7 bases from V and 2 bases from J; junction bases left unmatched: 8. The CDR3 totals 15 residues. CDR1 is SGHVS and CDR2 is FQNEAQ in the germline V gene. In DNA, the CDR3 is TGTGCCAGCATCCTAGGTGGGACTACCTACAATGAGCAGTTCTTC. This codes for CASILGGTTYNEQFF. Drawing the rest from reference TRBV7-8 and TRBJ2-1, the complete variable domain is GAGVSQSPRYKVAKRGQDVALRCDPISGHVSLFWYQQALGQGPEFLTYFQNEAQLDKSGLPSDRFFAERPEGSVSTLKIQRTQQEDSAVYLCASILGGTTYNEQFFGPGTRLTVL.

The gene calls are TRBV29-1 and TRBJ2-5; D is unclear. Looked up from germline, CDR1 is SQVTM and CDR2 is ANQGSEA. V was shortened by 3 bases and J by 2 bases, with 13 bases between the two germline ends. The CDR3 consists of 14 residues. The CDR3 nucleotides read TGCAGCGTTGAGTCGTTCGGGCGTCAAGAGACCCAGTACTTC. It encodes CSVESFGRQETQYF.

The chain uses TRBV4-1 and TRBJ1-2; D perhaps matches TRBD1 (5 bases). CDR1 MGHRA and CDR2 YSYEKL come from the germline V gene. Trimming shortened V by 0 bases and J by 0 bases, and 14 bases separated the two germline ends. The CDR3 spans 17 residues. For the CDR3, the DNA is TGCGCCAGCAGCCAAGACGTACTCGGGGGAACTAACTATGGCTACACCTTC. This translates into CASSQDVLGGTNYGYTF.

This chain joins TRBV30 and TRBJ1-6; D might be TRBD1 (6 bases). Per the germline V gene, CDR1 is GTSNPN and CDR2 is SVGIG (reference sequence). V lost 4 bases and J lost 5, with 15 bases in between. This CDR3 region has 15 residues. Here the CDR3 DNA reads TGTGCCTGGAATACCGGGACAATTGATAATTCACCCCTCCACTTT. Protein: CAWNTGTIDNSPLHF. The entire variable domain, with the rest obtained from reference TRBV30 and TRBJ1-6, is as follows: SQTIHQWPATLVQPVGSPLSLECTVEGTSNPNLYWYRQAAGRGLQLLFYSVGIGQISSEVPQNLSASRPQDRQFILSSKKLLLSDSGFYLCAWNTGTIDNSPLHFGNGTRLTVT.

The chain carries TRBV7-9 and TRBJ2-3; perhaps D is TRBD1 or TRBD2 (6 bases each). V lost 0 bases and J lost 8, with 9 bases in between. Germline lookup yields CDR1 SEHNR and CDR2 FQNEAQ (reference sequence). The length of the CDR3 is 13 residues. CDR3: CASSLAPGATQYF. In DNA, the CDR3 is TGTGCCAGCAGCTTAGCGCCGGGGGCTACGCAGTATTTT. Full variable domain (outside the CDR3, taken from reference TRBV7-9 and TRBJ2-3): DTGVSQNPRHKITKRGQNVTFRCDPISEHNRLYWYRQTLGQGPEFLTYFQNEAQLEKSRLLSDRFSAERPKGSFSTLEIQRTEQGDSAMYLCASSLAPGATQYFGPGTRLTVL.

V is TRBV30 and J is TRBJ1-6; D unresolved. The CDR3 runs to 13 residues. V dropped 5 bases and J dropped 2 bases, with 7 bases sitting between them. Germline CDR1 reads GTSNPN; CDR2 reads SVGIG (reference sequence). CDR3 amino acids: CAWRTAYNSPLHF. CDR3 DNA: TGTGCCTGGCGTACAGCCTATAATTCACCCCTCCACTTT.

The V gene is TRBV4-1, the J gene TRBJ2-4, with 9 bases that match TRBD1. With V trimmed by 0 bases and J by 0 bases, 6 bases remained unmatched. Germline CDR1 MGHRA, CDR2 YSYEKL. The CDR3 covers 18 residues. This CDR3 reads CASSQDRDRALAKNIQYF. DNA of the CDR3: TGCGCCAGCAGCCAAGATAGGGACAGGGCCCTAGCCAAAAACATTCAGTACTTC.

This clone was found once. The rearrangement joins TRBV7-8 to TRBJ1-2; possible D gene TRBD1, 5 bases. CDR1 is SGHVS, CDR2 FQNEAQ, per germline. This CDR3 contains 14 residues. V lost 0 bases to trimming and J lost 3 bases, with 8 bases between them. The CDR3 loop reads CASSLAGTDYGYTF. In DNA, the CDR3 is TGTGCCAGCAGCTTAGCCGGGACGGACTATGGCTACACCTTC.

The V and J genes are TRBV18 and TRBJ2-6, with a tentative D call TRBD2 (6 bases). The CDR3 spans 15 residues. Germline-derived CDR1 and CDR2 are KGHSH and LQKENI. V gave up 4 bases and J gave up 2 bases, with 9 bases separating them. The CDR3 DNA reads TGTGCCAGCTCACTCGGCGGGACTGGGGCCAACGTCCTGACTTTC. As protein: CASSLGGTGANVLTF.

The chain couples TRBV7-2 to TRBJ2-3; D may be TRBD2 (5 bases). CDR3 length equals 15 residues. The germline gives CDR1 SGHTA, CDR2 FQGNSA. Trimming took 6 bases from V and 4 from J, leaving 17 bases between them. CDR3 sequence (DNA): TGTGCCAGCAGATCAGTCGGTAGCGTTTCAGATACGCAGTATTTT. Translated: CASRSVGSVSDTQYF.

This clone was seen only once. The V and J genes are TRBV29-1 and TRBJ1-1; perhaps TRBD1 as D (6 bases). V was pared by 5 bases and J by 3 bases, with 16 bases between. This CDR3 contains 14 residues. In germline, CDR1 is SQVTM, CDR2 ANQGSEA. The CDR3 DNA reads TGCAGCGTTCACAACAGGGTGGCGTACACTGAAGCTTTCTTT. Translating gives CSVHNRVAYTEAFF.

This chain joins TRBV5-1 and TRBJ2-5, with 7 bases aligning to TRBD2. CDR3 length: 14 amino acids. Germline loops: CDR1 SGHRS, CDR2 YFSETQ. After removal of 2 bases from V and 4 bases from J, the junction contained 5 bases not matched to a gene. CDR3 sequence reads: CASSLGLAAETQYF. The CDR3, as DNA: TGCGCCAGCAGCTTAGGGCTAGCGGCAGAGACCCAGTACTTC.

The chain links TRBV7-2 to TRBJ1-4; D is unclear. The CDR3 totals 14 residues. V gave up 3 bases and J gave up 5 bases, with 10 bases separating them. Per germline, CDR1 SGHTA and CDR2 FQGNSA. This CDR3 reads CASSFVGLNEKLFF. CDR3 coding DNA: TGTGCCAGCAGCTTCGTTGGGCTGAATGAAAAACTGTTTTTT.

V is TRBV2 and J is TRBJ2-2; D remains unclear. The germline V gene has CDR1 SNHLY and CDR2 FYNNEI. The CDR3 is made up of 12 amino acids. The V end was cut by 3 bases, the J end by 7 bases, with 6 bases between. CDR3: CASSDTIGELFF. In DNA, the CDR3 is TGTGCCAGCAGTGATACGATCGGGGAGCTGTTTTTT.

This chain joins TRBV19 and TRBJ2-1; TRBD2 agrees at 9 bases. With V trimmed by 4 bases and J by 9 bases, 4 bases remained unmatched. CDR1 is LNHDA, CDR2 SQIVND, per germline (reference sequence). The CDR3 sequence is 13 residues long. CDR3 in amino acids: CASSTLAGLEQFF. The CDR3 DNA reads TGTGCCAGTAGTACCCTAGCGGGACTTGAGCAGTTCTTC.

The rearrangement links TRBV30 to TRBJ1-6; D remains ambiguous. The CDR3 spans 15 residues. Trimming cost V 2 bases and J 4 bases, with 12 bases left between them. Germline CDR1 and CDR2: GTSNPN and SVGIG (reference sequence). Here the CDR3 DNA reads TGTGCCTGGAGTCCGCATCAGGCTTATAATTCACCCCTCCACTTT. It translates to CAWSPHQAYNSPLHF.

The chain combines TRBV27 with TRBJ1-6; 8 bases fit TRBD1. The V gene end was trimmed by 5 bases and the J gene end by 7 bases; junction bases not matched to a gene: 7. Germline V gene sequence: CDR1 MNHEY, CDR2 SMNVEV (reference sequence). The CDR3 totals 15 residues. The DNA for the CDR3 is TGTGCCAGCAGTCTGAGAACAGGGGGGAATTCACCCCTCCACTTT. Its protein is CASSLRTGGNSPLHF.

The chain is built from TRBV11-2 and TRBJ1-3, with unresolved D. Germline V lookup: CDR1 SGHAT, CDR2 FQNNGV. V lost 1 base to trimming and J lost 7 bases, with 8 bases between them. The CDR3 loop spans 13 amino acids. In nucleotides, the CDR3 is TGTGCCAGCAGCTTAGGGGCCGTCAACACCATATATTTT. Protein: CASSLGAVNTIYF.

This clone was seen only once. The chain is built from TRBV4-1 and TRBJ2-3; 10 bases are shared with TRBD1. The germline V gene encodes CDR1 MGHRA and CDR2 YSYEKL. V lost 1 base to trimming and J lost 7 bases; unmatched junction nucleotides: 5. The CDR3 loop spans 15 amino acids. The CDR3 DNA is TGCGCCAGCAGCCAAGCGGGACAGGGGAGGAATACGCAGTATTTT. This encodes CASSQAGQGRNTQYF.

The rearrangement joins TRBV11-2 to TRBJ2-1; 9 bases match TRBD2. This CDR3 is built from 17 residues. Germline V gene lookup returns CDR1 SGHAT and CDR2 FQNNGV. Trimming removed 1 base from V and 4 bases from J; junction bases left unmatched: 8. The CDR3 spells CASSLAKSGGLYNEQFF. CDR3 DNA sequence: TGTGCCAGCAGCTTAGCCAAAAGCGGGGGGCTGTACAATGAGCAGTTCTTC.

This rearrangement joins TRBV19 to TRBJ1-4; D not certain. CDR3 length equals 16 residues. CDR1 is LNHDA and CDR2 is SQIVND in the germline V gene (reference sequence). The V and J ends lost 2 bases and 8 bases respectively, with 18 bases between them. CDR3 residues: CASSIIFGSTGEKLFF. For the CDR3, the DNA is TGTGCCAGTAGTATAATTTTCGGAAGTACTGGGGAAAAACTGTTTTTT.